A selection of T cell receptor beta chains follows, all from one sample in a study of OX40 agonist ivuxolimab in advanced cancers. This table comes from immunoSEQ multiplex PCR, and its TCRdb copy is limited to in-frame clones, with some not included. The data show approximately 81,000 clones, approximately 94% seen once. The sequencing here drew on CD4+ or CD8+ T cells sorted from blood, taken in a trial of the OX40 agonist ivuxolimab. Receptors originate from an adult with an advanced solid tumor such as melanoma, head and neck, liver or kidney cancer. Each CDR3 is given with its conserved first and last residue. Clone size is shown for a subset of rows, as once, few, many or a class of expanded clone.

length,size,V,J,CDR3
11,-,TRBV5-1,TRBJ1-1,CASTRGTEAFF
15,-,TRBV9,TRBJ1-4,CASSLLGRGHEKLFF
18,-,TRBV7-8,TRBJ2-1,CASSFWASVASSYNEQFF
12,-,TRBV10-3,TRBJ2-3,CATSESTDTQYF
14,-,TRBV6-5,TRBJ1-2,CASTDASLYYGYTF
14,-,TRBV13,TRBJ1-1,CASSFKGEVTEAFF
15,few,TRBV19,TRBJ1-5,CASSMGREIGQPQHF
15,once,TRBV5-4,TRBJ2-7,CASSRGSGSSYEQYF
14,-,TRBV27,TRBJ2-3,CASRTGSVTDTQYF
14,-,TRBV11-2,TRBJ2-7,CASSLEGLAHEQYF
15,once,TRBV4-1,TRBJ2-7,CASSQDAGYSYEQYF
12,-,TRBV9,TRBJ1-1,CASSPRDTEAFF
14,-,TRBV7-6,TRBJ2-7,CASSGAGTYYEQYF
12,-,TRBV7-2,TRBJ2-7,CASSFLAGEQYF
15,-,TRBV6-5,TRBJ2-5,CASSLSSGAQETQYF
14,-,TRBV19,TRBJ2-7,CASSIGGQSYEQYF
14,-,TRBV19,TRBJ2-1,CASSSLPSYNEQFF
13,few,TRBV30,TRBJ1-5,CAWARGPPEPQHF
16,-,TRBV7-2,TRBJ1-2,CASSPRQGVMAYGYTF
13,-,TRBV7-9,TRBJ1-1,CASSIWRDTEAFF
11,once,TRBV19,TRBJ2-5,CAKGTGETQYF
15,-,TRBV9,TRBJ1-5,CASSPAGTPDQPQHF
13,-,TRBV19,TRBJ2-3,CASSITPSDTQYF
14,-,TRBV15,TRBJ2-7,CATSRSWGGYEQYF